Sequencing of this T cell receptor (beta chain) was carried out in a study of blood T cell repertoires in COVID-19. Across the whole study: The United States, Italy and Spain supplied acute and convalescent COVID-19 samples. Sample material is recorded as cDNA or gDNA derived from T cells, B-cell-depleted T cells, or PBMCs.

CDR3 length equals 14 residues. The germline V gene encodes CDR1 ENHRY and CDR2 SYGVKD. The V and J ends lost 2 bases and 2 bases respectively, with 7 bases between them. Per the original data handling: Using reference gene primer amplification, nucleated cell counts were estimated. Clones were sequenced by immunoSEQ multiplex PCR, and TCRdb holds only the in-frame ones, with some missing. V and J calls and clone size come straight from that table; D and trimming were deduced from the DNA. The sample includes under 150,000 clones, about 77% of them seen just once. The chain uses TRBV10-3 and TRBJ1-5; D remains ambiguous. The clonotype comes from a man older than 75 with acute or convalescent COVID-19. Source material: peripheral blood. The CDR3 here is CAISEMIGNQPQHF. DNA for the CDR3: TGTGCCATCAGTGAGATGATAGGCAATCAGCCCCAGCATTTT.